The present T cell receptor beta chain was sequenced within a study of blood T cell repertoires in COVID-19. CDR3 length equals 14 residues. V was cut by 4 bases and J by 5 bases, with 14 bases left in between. CDR1 is LGHDT and CDR2 is YNNKEL in the germline V gene (reference sequence). Profiled with immunoSEQ multiplex PCR; TCRdb holds only in-frame clones, not every one. The sample includes more than 110,000 clones, less than 85% of them seen just once. Sample: PBMCs or T cells enriched from blood (not recorded which). This receptor was taken from a young woman who had been exposed to COVID-19. The genes are TRBV3-1 (or the pseudogene TRBV3-2) and TRBJ2-5, with D maybe TRBD1 (6 bases). The DNA of the CDR3 is TGTGCCAGCAGCCTTCAGGGGCCCACCGAGACCCAGTACTTC. It translates to CASSLQGPTETQYF.